This T cell receptor beta chain was captured by sequencing in a study of cytomegalovirus exposure and HLA in healthy donors. Across the study: Around 80 million unique TCRs from HLA-typed donors were held in an early data release. Study-wide results and limits: Most TCR beta V segments were productive about 87% or about 30% of the time in an earlier analysis. Cytomegalovirus-associated status was assigned to 150 or so TCR beta chains. Analyzed later, most CMV-associated TCR beta chains appeared HLA-restricted.

Worth noting for this clone: The antigen is not known.

Amplification used 60 Vbeta primers and 13 Jbeta primers. Sequencing was performed with immunoSEQ multiplex PCR; in TCRdb, only in-frame clones are kept and a portion is missing. The data hold 50,000 to 65,000 clones, with roughly 84% observed a single time. The receptor's source is a woman aged 18-30 years in good health and CMV-seronegative. The specimen was PBMCs.

Here the CDR3 DNA reads TGTGCCAGCACGCTAGATAGCCTCTCAGATACGCAGTATTTT. This translates into CASTLDSLSDTQYF. The chain employs TRBV2 and TRBJ2-3, with D hard to call. V dropped 7 bases and J dropped 4 bases, with 15 bases sitting between them. The CDR3 length is 14 residues. Germline values: CDR1 SNHLY, CDR2 FYNNEI.